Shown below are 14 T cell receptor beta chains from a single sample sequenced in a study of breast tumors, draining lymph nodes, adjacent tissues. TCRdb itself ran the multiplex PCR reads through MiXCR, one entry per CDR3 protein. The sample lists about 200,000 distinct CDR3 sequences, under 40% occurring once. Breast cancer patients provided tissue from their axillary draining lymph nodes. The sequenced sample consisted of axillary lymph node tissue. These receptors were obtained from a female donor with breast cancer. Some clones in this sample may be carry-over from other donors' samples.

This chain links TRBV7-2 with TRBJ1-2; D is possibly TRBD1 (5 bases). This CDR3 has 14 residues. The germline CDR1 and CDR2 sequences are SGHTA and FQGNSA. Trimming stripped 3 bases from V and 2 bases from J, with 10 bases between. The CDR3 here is CASSFRAGNYGYTF. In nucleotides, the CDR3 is TGTGCCAGCAGCTTTCGGGCAGGGAACTATGGCTACACCTTC.

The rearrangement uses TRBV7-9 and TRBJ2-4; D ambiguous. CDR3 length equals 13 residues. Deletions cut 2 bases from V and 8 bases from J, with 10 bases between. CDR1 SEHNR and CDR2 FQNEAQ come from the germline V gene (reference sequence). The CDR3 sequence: CASSLSTSDIQYF. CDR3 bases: TGTGCCAGCAGCTTATCGACAAGTGACATTCAGTACTTC.

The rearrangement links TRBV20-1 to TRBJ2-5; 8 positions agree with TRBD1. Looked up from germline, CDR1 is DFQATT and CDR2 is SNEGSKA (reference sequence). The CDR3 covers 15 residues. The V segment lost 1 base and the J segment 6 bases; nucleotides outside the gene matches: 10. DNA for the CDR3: TGCAGTGCTAGAGTTCAGGGGGCCCTAAGGAAGACCCAGTACTTC. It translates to CSARVQGALRKTQYF.

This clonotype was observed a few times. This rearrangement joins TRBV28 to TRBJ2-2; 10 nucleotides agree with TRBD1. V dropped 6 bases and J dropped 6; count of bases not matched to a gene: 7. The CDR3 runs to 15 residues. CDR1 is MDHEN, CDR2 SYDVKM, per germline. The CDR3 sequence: CASRIPGQGSGELFF. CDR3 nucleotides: TGTGCCAGCAGGATACCGGGACAGGGGTCCGGGGAGCTGTTTTTT.

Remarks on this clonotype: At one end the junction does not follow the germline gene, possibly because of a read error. The CDR3 loop is CASSAQSGTANEKLFF. CDR3 nucleotides: TGTGCCAGCAGTGCTCAGAGCGGGACAGCTAATGAGAAACTGTTTTTT. V is TRBV2 and J is TRBJ1-4, with TRBD1 identical over 7 bases. Germline loops: CDR1 SNHLY, CDR2 FYNNEI. This CDR3 spans 16 amino acids.

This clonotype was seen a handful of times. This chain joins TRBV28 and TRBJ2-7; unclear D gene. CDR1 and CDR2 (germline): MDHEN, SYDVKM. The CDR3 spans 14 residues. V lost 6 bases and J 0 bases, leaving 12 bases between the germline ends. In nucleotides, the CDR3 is TGTGCCAGCAGACTACCGCTACGCTCCTACGAGCAGTACTTC. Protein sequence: CASRLPLRSYEQYF.

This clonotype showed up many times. The CDR3 nucleotides are TGTGCCAGTAGGCTTGGGACAGGCTTTAATGAAAAACTGTTTTTT. Its translation: CASRLGTGFNEKLFF. The V call is TRBV19, the J call TRBJ1-4, with 8 bases that match TRBD1. The CDR3 extends over 15 amino acids. CDR1 is LNHDA, CDR2 SQIVND, per germline (reference sequence). Trimming at V came to 6 bases and at J to 4 bases, leaving 7 bases not matched to a gene.

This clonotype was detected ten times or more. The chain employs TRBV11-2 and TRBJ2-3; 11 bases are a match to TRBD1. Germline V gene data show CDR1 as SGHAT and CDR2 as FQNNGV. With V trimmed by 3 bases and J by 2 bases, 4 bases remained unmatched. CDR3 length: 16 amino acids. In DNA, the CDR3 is TGTGCCAGCAGCTTCCGGACAGGGGGCCTCACAGATACGCAGTATTTT. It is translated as CASSFRTGGLTDTQYF.

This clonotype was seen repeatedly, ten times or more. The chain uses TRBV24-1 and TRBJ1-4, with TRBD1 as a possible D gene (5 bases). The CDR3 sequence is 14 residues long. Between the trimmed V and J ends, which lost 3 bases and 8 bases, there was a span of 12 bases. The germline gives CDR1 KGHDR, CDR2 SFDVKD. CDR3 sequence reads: CATSDPGTAEKLFF. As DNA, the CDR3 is TGTGCCACCAGTGATCCCGGGACGGCAGAAAAACTGTTTTTT.

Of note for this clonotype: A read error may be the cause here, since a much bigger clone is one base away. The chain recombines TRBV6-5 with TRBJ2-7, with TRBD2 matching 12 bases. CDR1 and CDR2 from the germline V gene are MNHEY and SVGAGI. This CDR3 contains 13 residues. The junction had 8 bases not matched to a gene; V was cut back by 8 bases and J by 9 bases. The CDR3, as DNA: TGTGCCAGCGGTCGACTAGCGGGAGTCGGGCAGTACTTC. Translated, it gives CASGRLAGVGQYF.

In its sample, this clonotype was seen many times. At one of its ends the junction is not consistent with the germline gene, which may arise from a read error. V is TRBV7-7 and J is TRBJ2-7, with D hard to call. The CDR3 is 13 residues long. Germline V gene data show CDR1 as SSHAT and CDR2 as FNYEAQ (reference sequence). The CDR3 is CASSPSFVSEQYF. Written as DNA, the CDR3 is TGTGCTAGCAGCCCTAGTTTTGTCTCAGAGCAGTACTTC.

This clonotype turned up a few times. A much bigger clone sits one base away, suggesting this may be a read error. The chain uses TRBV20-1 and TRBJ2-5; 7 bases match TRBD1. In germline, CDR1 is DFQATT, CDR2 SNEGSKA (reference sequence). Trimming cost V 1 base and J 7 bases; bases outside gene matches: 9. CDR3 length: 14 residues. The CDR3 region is CSARVQGKRATQYF. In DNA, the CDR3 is TGCAGTGCTAGAGTACAGGGGAAGAGAGCGACCCAGTACTTC.

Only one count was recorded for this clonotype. The CDR3 nucleotides read TGTGCCAGCAGTCGAACGGATGGGACAAATTCACCCCTCCACTTT. Its protein is CASSRTDGTNSPLHF. This chain links TRBV2 with TRBJ1-6; D might be TRBD1 (6 bases). Germline V lookup: CDR1 SNHLY, CDR2 FYNNEI. The CDR3 contains 15 residues. Trimming shortened V by 5 bases and J by 7 bases, and 15 bases separated the two germline ends.

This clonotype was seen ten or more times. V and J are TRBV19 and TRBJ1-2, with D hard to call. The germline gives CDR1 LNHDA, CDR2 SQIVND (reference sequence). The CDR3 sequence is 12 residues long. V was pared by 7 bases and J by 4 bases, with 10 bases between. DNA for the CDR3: TGTGCCAGTATCGACGATGTCTATGGCTACACCTTC. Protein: CASIDDVYGYTF.